Below are 12 T cell receptor beta chains sequenced from a single sample in a study of cytomegalovirus exposure and HLA in healthy donors. PCR involved 60 Vbeta and 13 Jbeta primers. Clones were read by immunoSEQ multiplex PCR, and TCRdb kept only the in-frame ones, dropping some. The sample contains under 200,000 clones, 84% of which appear only once. The sequenced sample was PBMCs. These receptors all come from a man aged 50 or older in good health and CMV-seropositive.

V is TRBV10-1 and J is TRBJ2-2, with a tentative D call TRBD2 (5 bases). With 7 bases removed from V and 6 bases from J, the gap between germline ends came to 18 bases. The CDR3 covers 15 residues. From germline, CDR1 is WNHNN and CDR2 SYGVQD (reference sequence). CDR3 DNA sequence: TGCGCCAGCATCTGTGTAGGAGGCGAAGCCGGGGAGCTGTTTTTT. Its translation: CASICVGGEAGELFF.

The genes are TRBV7-3 and TRBJ2-6; 12 bases are a match to TRBD1. This CDR3 comprises 17 residues. V trimming: 10 bases; J trimming: 0 bases; junction bases outside the gene matches: 7. Germline V gene lookup returns CDR1 SGHTA and CDR2 FQGTGA. The CDR3 sequence is CATGDRGRDSGANVLTF. The CDR3 DNA reads TGTGCCACTGGGGACAGGGGGCGAGACTCTGGGGCCAACGTCCTGACTTTC. Supplemented by reference TRBV7-3 and TRBJ2-6, the full variable domain reads GAGVSQTPSNKVTEKGKYVELRCDPISGHTALYWYRQSLGQGPEFLIYFQGTGAADDSGLPNDRFFAVRPEGSVSTLKIQRTERGDSAVYLCATGDRGRDSGANVLTFGAGSRLTVL.

J is TRBJ2-2 and V is TRBV6-5; D is perhaps TRBD1 (5 bases). Germline V CDR1 and CDR2: MNHEY, SVGAGI. The CDR3 is made up of 16 amino acids. V shed 1 base and J shed 1 base, with 10 bases lying between them. The CDR3 here is CASSYFADRNTGELFF. The CDR3 DNA follows: TGTGCCAGCAGTTACTTCGCAGACAGGAACACCGGGGAGCTGTTTTTT.

The count of this clone is one. V and J are TRBV5-1 and TRBJ2-2, with D possibly TRBD2 on 5 matching bases. This CDR3 is 16 amino acids long. Per germline, CDR1 SGHRS and CDR2 YFSETQ. Deletions cut 0 bases from V and 6 bases from J, with 15 bases between. The CDR3 reads CASSLDAGIIAGELFF. The CDR3 DNA is TGCGCCAGCAGCTTGGACGCGGGTATCATTGCCGGGGAGCTGTTTTTT.

This clone was seen more than once but under ten times. V gene TRBV13 combines with J gene TRBJ1-2; D perhaps matches TRBD1 (6 bases). Germline V gene sequence: CDR1 PRHDT, CDR2 FYEKMQ (reference sequence). This CDR3 is built from 15 residues. Deletions cut 5 bases from V and 4 bases from J, with 17 bases between. CDR3 amino acids: CASSIRVRGSYGYTF. CDR3 nucleotide sequence: TGTGCCAGCAGCATTCGCGTCAGGGGATCCTATGGCTACACCTTC.

The chain uses TRBV15 and TRBJ1-4; no reliable D call. V gave up 3 bases and J gave up 6 bases, with 8 bases separating them. This CDR3 has 13 amino acids. The germline V gene has CDR1 LNHNV and CDR2 YYDKDF (reference sequence). The CDR3 spells CATSSPFYEKLFF. The CDR3 bases are TGTGCCACCAGCAGTCCGTTCTATGAAAAACTGTTTTTT. The whole variable domain, filled in from reference TRBV15 and TRBJ1-4, reads DAMVIQNPRYQVTQFGKPVTLSCSQTLNHNVMYWYQQKSSQAPKLLFHYYDKDFNNEADTPDNFQSRRPNTSFCFLDIRSPGLGDTAMYLCATSSPFYEKLFFGSGTQLSVL.

This chain joins TRBV19 and TRBJ2-1; 10 nucleotides align to TRBD2. The V gene end was trimmed by 3 bases and the J gene end by 9 bases; junction bases not matched to a gene: 8. Germline assignment: CDR1 LNHDA and CDR2 SQIVND (reference sequence). The CDR3 totals 15 residues. Here the CDR3 reads CASSITAGGPSEQFF. The DNA of the CDR3 is TGTGCCAGTAGTATCACAGCGGGGGGGCCTAGTGAGCAGTTCTTC.

This sequence joins TRBV14 and TRBJ2-7, with 12 bases identical to TRBD2. Germline CDR1 is SGHDN and CDR2 is FVKESK. Trimming removed 3 bases from V and 10 bases from J; junction bases left unmatched: 4. The length of the CDR3 is 13 residues. CDR3 residues: CASSQRLAGDQYV. In DNA, the CDR3 is TGTGCCAGCAGCCAGCGACTAGCGGGGGATCAGTACGTC.

A word on this clone: The sample has other DNA sequences that encode this CDR3 too. The CDR3 DNA reads as TGTGCCAGCAGCTTAGAGGGGGGGAACACTGAAGCTTTCTTT. Translation gives CASSLEGGNTEAFF. This chain connects TRBV11-3 to TRBJ1-1; tentatively, D is TRBD1 (5 bases). CDR1 is SGHNT, CDR2 YENEEA, per germline. This CDR3 region has 14 residues. Trimming took off 0 bases at V and 1 base at J, with 6 bases between the two ends.

This clone was observed a single time. This sequence joins TRBV5-6 and TRBJ2-1, with D possibly matching TRBD2 (6 bases). With 3 bases removed from V and 4 bases from J, the gap between germline ends came to 14 bases. Germline assignment: CDR1 SGHDT and CDR2 YYEEEE. The CDR3 is made up of 15 amino acids. The CDR3 coding sequence is TGTGCCAGCAGCTCCCTAGCAGGAGGGTACAATGAGCAGTTCTTC. Translation gives CASSSLAGGYNEQFF.

This chain links TRBV6-5 with TRBJ2-2, with TRBD2 identical over 10 bases. This CDR3 region has 15 residues. V trimming: 7 bases; J trimming: 4 bases; junction bases outside the gene matches: 6. The V gene's germline CDR1 is MNHEY and CDR2 SVGAGI. The CDR3 here is CASNRVAGGTGELFF. CDR3 in DNA: TGTGCCAGCAATCGAGTAGCGGGGGGCACCGGGGAGCTGTTTTTT.

V and J are TRBV7-9 and TRBJ1-2, with a tentative D call TRBD1 (6 bases). In germline, CDR1 is SEHNR, CDR2 FQNEAQ (reference sequence). CDR3 length equals 13 residues. Trimming shortened V by 7 bases and J by 6 bases, and 15 bases separated the two germline ends. In DNA, the CDR3 is TGTGCCAGCACCGGAGGGGGGGCAAATGGCTACACCTTC. Translating gives CASTGGGANGYTF.